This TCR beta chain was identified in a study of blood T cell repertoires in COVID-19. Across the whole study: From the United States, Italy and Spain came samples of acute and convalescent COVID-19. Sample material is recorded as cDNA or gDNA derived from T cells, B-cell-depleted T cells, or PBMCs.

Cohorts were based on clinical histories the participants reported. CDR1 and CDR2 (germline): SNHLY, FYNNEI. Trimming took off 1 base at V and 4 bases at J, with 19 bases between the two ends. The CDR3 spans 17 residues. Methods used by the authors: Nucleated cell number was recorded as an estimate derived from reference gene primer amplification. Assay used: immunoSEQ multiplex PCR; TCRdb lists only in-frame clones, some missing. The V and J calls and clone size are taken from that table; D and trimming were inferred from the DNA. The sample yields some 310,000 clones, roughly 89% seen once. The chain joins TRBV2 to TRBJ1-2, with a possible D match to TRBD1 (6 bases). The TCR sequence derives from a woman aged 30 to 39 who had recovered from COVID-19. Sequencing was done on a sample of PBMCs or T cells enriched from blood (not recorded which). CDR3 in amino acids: CASSEGTDKLLGYGYTF. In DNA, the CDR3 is TGTGCCAGCAGTGAAGGGACAGACAAACTTCTCGGCTATGGCTACACCTTC.